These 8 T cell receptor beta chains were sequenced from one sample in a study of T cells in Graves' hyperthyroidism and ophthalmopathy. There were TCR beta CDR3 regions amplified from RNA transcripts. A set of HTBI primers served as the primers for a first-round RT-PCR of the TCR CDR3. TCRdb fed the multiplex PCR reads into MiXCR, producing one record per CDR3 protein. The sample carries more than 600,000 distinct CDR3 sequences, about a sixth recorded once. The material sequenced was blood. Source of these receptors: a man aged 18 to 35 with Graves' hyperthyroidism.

The CDR3 DNA reads as TGTGCCAGCAGTTTCGGGACAGGGAGTACTGAAGCTTTCTTT. It specifies CASSFGTGSTEAFF. J is TRBJ1-1 and V is TRBV28, with 9 bases aligning to TRBD1. The CDR3 totals 14 residues. V lost 3 bases and J lost 5; bases outside the gene matches: 4. Germline V CDR1 and CDR2: MDHEN, SYDVKM.

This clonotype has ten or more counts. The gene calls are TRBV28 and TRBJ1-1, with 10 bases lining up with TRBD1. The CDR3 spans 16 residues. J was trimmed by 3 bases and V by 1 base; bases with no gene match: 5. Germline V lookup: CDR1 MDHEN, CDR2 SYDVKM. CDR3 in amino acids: CASSLLGTGEDTEAFF. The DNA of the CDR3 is TGTGCCAGCAGTTTATTAGGGACAGGGGAGGACACTGAAGCTTTCTTT.

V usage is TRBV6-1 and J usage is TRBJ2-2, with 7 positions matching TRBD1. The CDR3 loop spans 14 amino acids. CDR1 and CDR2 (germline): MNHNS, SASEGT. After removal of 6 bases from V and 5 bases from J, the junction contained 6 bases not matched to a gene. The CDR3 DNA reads TGTGCCAGCAGACAGGGGAGCCTAACCGGGGAGCTGTTTTTT. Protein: CASRQGSLTGELFF.

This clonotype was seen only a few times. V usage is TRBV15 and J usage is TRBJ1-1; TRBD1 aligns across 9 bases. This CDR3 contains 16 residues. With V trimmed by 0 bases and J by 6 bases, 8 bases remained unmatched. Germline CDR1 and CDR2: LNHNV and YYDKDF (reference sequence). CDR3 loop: CATSRDKQGASAEAFF. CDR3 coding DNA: TGTGCCACCAGCAGAGATAAACAGGGGGCGTCGGCTGAAGCTTTCTTT.

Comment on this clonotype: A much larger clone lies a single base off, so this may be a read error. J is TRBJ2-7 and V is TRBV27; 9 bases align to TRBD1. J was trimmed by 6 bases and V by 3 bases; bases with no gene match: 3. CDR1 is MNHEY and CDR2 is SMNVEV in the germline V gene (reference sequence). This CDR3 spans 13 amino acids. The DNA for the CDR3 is TGTGCCAGCAGTTTCGACAGGGGGGGCGAGCAGTACTTC. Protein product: CASSFDRGGEQYF.

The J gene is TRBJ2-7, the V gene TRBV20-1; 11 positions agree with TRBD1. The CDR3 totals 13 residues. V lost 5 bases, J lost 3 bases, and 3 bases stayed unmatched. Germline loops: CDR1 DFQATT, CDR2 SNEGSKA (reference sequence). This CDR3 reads CSARTGGNYEQYF. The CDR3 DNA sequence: TGCAGTGCTCGGACAGGGGGCAACTACGAGCAGTACTTC.

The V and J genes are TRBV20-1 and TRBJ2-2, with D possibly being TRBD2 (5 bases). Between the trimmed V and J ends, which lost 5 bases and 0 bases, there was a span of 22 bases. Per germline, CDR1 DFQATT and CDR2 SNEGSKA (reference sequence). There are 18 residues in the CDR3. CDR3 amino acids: CSAPELSSGGANTGELFF. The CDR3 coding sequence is TGCAGTGCTCCCGAGCTTAGCTCTGGAGGCGCGAACACCGGGGAGCTGTTTTTT.

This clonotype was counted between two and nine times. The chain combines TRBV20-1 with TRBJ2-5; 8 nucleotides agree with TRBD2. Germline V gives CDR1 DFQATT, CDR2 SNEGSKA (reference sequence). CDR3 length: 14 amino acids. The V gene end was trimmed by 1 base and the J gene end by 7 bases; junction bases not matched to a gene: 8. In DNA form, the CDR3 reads TGCAGTGCTAGAGTTAGCGGGGAAAGCGGGACCCAGTACTTC. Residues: CSARVSGESGTQYF.